This T cell receptor beta chain was sequenced during a study of shared clonotypes between healthy human individuals (dated by TCRdb to the early 2020s). In terms of the full investigation: The cohort comprised a couple of women and three men aged 18 to 49 years. Per donor, three plates each were used for CD4 naive and CD4 memory, two for CD8 naive, and one for CD8 memory. To estimate repertoire size and how much clonotypes are shared between individuals, the study performed deep sequencing of blood TCR repertoires from about five healthy adults. To increase sequencing depth and limit assay-specific biases, different laboratories used diverse techniques to prepare libraries and sequence TCR repertoires. Between about 0.8 and 9 billion PBMCs per donor were obtained by leukapheresis. Overall results and qualifications from the work: The small number of donors limited the genetic and exposure-history diversity represented. Naive subsets generally had larger estimated clonotype richness than memory subsets did. Around 5% of naive CD4, around 3.6% of naive CD8, roughly 2.4% of memory CD4, and over 0.35% of memory CD8 clonotypes were shared across a few donors. Even with the large sequencing depth, rarefaction of the sorted-subset datasets indicated that sequencing was incomplete. Higher generation probabilities were observed for clonotypes shared by all four sorted-subset donors than for non-shared clonotypes. Sampling was restricted to blood, and TCR repertoires in tissues likely differ from the TCR repertoires found in blood. Pairwise subsampling led to the expectation that sequencing depth would affect the degree of clonotype sharing among donors.

Donors were healthy HIV-negative adults with no recently reported acute infections or vaccinations. Every donor was a Caucasian adult residing in Nashville, Tennessee, USA. CD4+ T cells were enriched by magnetic negative selection, after which naive cells were positively selected on CD45RA and the negative fraction was taken as the memory subset. After blood collection by leukapheresis, PBMCs were isolated using Ficoll-Histopaque density gradient centrifugation and then cryopreserved in the vapor phase of liquid nitrogen. Analytical flow cytometry was used to check the purity and quantity of each magnetically sorted T cell population. Each sorted fraction had its genomic DNA isolated and then quantified by UV absorbance on a Nanodrop 2000c. From cysteine to phenylalanine, the CDR3 is 14 amino acids long. Here the CDR3 DNA is all that survives: 42 bases in frame from base 1. Here V drops 3 bases and J drops 6 bases, and the junction holds 9 bases not matched to any gene. CDR1 and CDR2 are read off the germline V gene as SGDLS and YYNGEE.

TCR CDR3 regions were amplified from genomic DNA by multiplex PCR using the deep immunoSEQ assay. Extracted genomic DNA from each cell subset was spread evenly across all wells of several immunoSEQ 96-well plates, with each plate serving as a replicate. For sorted subsets, around 200 ng genomic DNA, equal to tens of thousands of T cell genomes, was loaded into each replicate PCR. Purified libraries were quantified with a Qubit 3.0 fluorometer, sized on a Bioanalyzer 2100, and re-quantified with the KAPA Library Quantification kit. A separate single-read 150-cycle Illumina NextSeq 550 flow cell was used to sequence each immunoSEQ 96-well plate. Concerning the study's data processing: Because the immunoSEQ output held only junctional sequences and lacked quality scores, the filtering could not match the filtering applied to full-length reads. To assign V/J genes and CDR3, sequences were annotated against IMGT germline references using PyIR, a Python wrapper for IgBLAST v1.9. Reads were removed for weak V/J assignments (E-value above 1e-6), missing CDR3, stop codons, out-of-frame junctions, or ambiguous translated residues. A V3J clonotype was defined by an identical inferred V gene, J gene, and CDR3 amino acid sequence. Percentage overlap between repertoires was calculated by dividing the number of shared unique clonotypes by the size of the smaller repertoire. Three approaches were used to assess repertoire richness: RTK rarefaction, the Chao1 estimator, and Recon v2.1 estimates of unobserved clonotypes. For all TCRbeta clonotypes obtained by the gDNA method from a few donors, generation probabilities were computed with OLGA. In TCRdb, the immuneACCESS table is reduced to in-frame sequences with V and J assigned. These tables do not hold every clone; where another copy was compared, an unresolved V gene accounts for under half, and the others remain unexplained. V and J calls and clone size are those listed in that table; D and trimming were worked out from the DNA. The sample table contains about 2.3 million clones; only one count was recorded for approximately 95% of them. The ten top clones hold approximately 0.4% of the sample.

As to this clone: Its antigen is currently not known. Per-base quality was not reported, and no clone a single base away is much larger than it.

The sequence derives from a man aged 18 to 29 in good health. Some clones in this sample may be carry-over from other donors' samples. The rearranged chain carries TRBV9 and TRBJ2-7, with 7 bases in between that match TRBD2. Sample: naive CD4+ T cells from PBMCs. What this sample's cell subset or site label stands for: CD45RA+ positively selected. The base sequence is TGTGCCAGCAGCGCCACTAGCGCCGCTGGCGAGCAGTACTTC. Its protein reads: CASSATSAAGEQYF.